The 12 T cell receptor beta chains presented below share a single source sample, sequenced in a study of blood T cell repertoires in COVID-19. Sequencing used immunoSEQ multiplex PCR; TCRdb keeps in-frame clones, though not all of them. Of some 320,000 clones listed, around 90% were seen once; the top ten hold 4.5% to 5.5%. The sample was PBMCs or T cells enriched from blood (not recorded which). Receptors originate from a man aged 55 to 70 who had recovered from COVID-19.

The gene calls are TRBV5-1 and TRBJ2-7; 7 nucleotides match TRBD1. Looked up from germline, CDR1 is SGHRS and CDR2 is YFSETQ. V lost 1 base to trimming and J lost 3 bases; unmatched junction nucleotides: 4. The CDR3 length is 14 residues. The CDR3 is CASSLLGQDYEQYF. The CDR3 region has the DNA TGCGCCAGCAGCTTGCTAGGACAGGACTACGAGCAGTACTTC.

This clone was recorded a few times. Written as DNA, the CDR3 is TGTGCCAGCAGCTTAGGGGGACAGGGGGCAGGCTATGGCTACACCTTC. It yields the protein CASSLGGQGAGYGYTF. The chain has TRBV13 and TRBJ1-2; TRBD1 aligns across 12 bases. Germline CDR1 reads PRHDT; CDR2 reads FYEKMQ (reference sequence). Trimming removed 0 bases from V and 4 bases from J; junction bases left unmatched: 3. CDR3 length equals 16 residues.

The V call is TRBV27, the J call TRBJ2-1; 9 nucleotides line up with TRBD2. The V and J ends lost 4 bases and 4 bases, in that order; junction bases with no gene match: 11. In germline, CDR1 is MNHEY, CDR2 SMNVEV (reference sequence). The CDR3 is 17 amino acids. The CDR3 loop reads CASSSNSGSLGYNEQFF. CDR3 nucleotide sequence: TGTGCCAGCAGTTCAAATAGCGGGAGTTTGGGGTACAATGAGCAGTTCTTC.

The chain links TRBV6-5 to TRBJ2-7; D may be TRBD1 (6 bases). The V gene lost 0 bases and the J gene lost 2 bases, with 14 bases spanning the gap. CDR1 MNHEY and CDR2 SVGAGI come from the germline V gene. This CDR3 has 16 residues. The CDR3 spells CASSYSSGHLPYEQYF. Written as DNA, the CDR3 is TGTGCCAGCAGTTACTCCTCGGGACATCTCCCCTACGAGCAGTACTTC.

This chain joins TRBV9 and TRBJ1-1; 9 bases are shared with TRBD1. The germline CDR1 and CDR2 sequences are SGDLS and YYNGEE. The CDR3 covers 15 residues. Losses at the gene ends were 0 bases for V and 5 bases for J; bases not matched to a gene: 5. Here the CDR3 reads CASSVAHRGQTEAFF. DNA of the CDR3: TGTGCCAGCAGCGTAGCTCACAGGGGGCAGACTGAAGCTTTCTTT.

A few counts support this clone. This chain links TRBV7-2 with TRBJ1-5; 7 nucleotides match TRBD1. The V gene end was trimmed by 5 bases and the J gene end by 3 bases; junction bases not matched to a gene: 7. Germline V CDR1 and CDR2: SGHTA, FQGNSA. The CDR3 contains 15 residues. The CDR3 is CASSPRQGYNQPQHF. For the CDR3, the DNA is TGTGCCAGCAGCCCTCGACAGGGTTACAATCAGCCCCAGCATTTT. Complete variable domain (other parts from reference TRBV7-2 and TRBJ1-5): GAGVSQSPSNKVTEKGKDVELRCDPISGHTALYWYRQSLGQGLEFLIYFQGNSAPDKSGLPSDRFSAERTGGSVSTLTIQRTQQEDSAVYLCASSPRQGYNQPQHFGDGTRLSIL.

V and J are TRBV7-2 and TRBJ2-7; D remains unclear. Germline V gene data show CDR1 as SGHTA and CDR2 as FQGNSA. The CDR3 extends over 14 amino acids. Trimming took 3 bases from V and 0 from J, leaving 9 bases between them. The CDR3 DNA reads as TGTGCCAGCAGCTTTGCCCCGAGCTCCTACGAGCAGTACTTC. Protein sequence: CASSFAPSSYEQYF.

This clone is a singleton in its sample. The chain employs TRBV20-1 and TRBJ2-1, with D hard to call. Trimming pared 4 bases from V and 7 bases from J, leaving 5 bases between. Per germline, CDR1 DFQATT and CDR2 SNEGSKA (reference sequence). CDR3 length equals 10 residues. CDR3 nucleotides: TGCAGTGCTATCGGGAATGAGCAGTTCTTC. The encoded protein is CSAIGNEQFF.

The chain recombines TRBV7-2 with TRBJ1-1, with 8 nucleotides matching TRBD1. The CDR3 consists of 14 residues. CDR1 is SGHTA, CDR2 FQGNSA, per germline. The V and J ends lost 2 bases and 5 bases, in that order; junction bases with no gene match: 4. CDR3 DNA: TGTGCCAGCAGCTTACGGACAGGGATGACTGAAGCTTTCTTT. It specifies CASSLRTGMTEAFF.

The chain joins TRBV27 to TRBJ2-5; TRBD2 matches at 8 bases. With 4 bases clipped from V and 4 bases from J, the junction kept 14 bases outside the gene matches. CDR3 length: 17 amino acids. CDR1 is MNHEY, CDR2 SMNVEV, per germline (reference sequence). CDR3 residues: CASSSTSGSFVRETQYF. CDR3 bases: TGTGCCAGCAGTTCAACGAGCGGGAGTTTTGTGAGAGAGACCCAGTACTTC.

The V and J genes are TRBV28 and TRBJ2-2; TRBD2 might be the D (5 bases). Between the trimmed V and J ends, which lost 6 bases and 4 bases, there was a span of 15 bases. Germline CDR1 reads MDHEN; CDR2 reads SYDVKM. CDR3 length: 15 residues. The CDR3 DNA sequence: TGTGCCAGCAGGATGAGGGCTAACCCCACCGGGGAGCTGTTTTTT. Protein product: CASRMRANPTGELFF. Filled out from reference TRBV28 and TRBJ2-2, the complete variable domain reads DVKVTQSSRYLVKRTGEKVFLECVQDMDHENMFWYRQDPGLGLRLIYFSYDVKMKEKGDIPEGYSVSREKKERFSLILESASTNQTSMYLCASRMRANPTGELFFGEGSRLTVL.

V gene TRBV7-6 combines with J gene TRBJ2-2; a weak D match, TRBD2 (5 bases). Germline V gene lookup returns CDR1 SGHVS and CDR2 FNYEAQ. The CDR3 contains 16 residues. The V and J ends lost 1 base and 2 bases respectively, with 11 bases between them. The CDR3 region is CASSLETSRNTGELFF. For the CDR3, the DNA is TGTGCCAGCAGCTTAGAAACTAGTCGAAACACCGGGGAGCTGTTTTTT.